Following are 16 T cell receptor beta chains from one sample sequenced in a study of Graves' ophthalmopathy and Graves' hyperthyroidism. RNA transcripts were the template, and TCR beta CDR3 regions were amplified from them. An initial RT-PCR round employing HTBI primers preceded a second-round multiplex PCR. TCRdb re-derived calls from the multiplex PCR reads in MiXCR, one entry per CDR3 protein. The profile covers about 620,000 distinct CDR3 sequences, with about 20% appearing a single time and about 6.6% taken by the ten largest. The sample taken for sequencing was peripheral blood. Source of these receptors: a woman aged 18 to 35 with stable Graves' hyperthyroidism. Some clones in this sample may be carry-over from other donors' samples.

CDR3 sequence: CASSYGVREGYEQYF. CDR3 in DNA: TGTGCCAGCAGTTATGGGGTGAGGGAGGGCTACGAGCAGTACTTC. V and J are TRBV6-5 and TRBJ2-7, with TRBD2 identical over 7 bases. V lost 3 bases to trimming and J lost 3 bases; unmatched junction nucleotides: 8. The CDR3 extends over 15 amino acids. The germline gives CDR1 MNHEY, CDR2 SVGAGI.

J is TRBJ1-5 and V is TRBV19; 7 positions match TRBD1. Germline CDR1 reads LNHDA; CDR2 reads SQIVND (reference sequence). V gave up 5 bases and J gave up 7 bases; unmatched junction bases: 11. CDR3 length: 15 amino acids. In DNA form, the CDR3 reads TGTGCCAGTAGTGCTAGGACAGGACGGGAACAGCCCCAGCATTTT. Translating it yields CASSARTGREQPQHF.

The chain has TRBV19 and TRBJ1-2; D remains unclear. CDR1 LNHDA and CDR2 SQIVND come from the germline V gene (reference sequence). The CDR3 is made up of 13 amino acids. V dropped 8 bases and J dropped 2 bases, with 12 bases sitting between them. The CDR3 loop is CASAREVNYGYTF. For the CDR3, the DNA is TGTGCCAGTGCCCGCGAGGTAAACTATGGCTACACCTTC.

This clonotype showed up many times. The CDR3 DNA is TGTGCCAGCAGTCCCTCCCCACAAGGCTCCTACGAGCAGTACTTC. It specifies CASSPSPQGSYEQYF. The chain has TRBV27 and TRBJ2-7; no reliable D call. CDR3 length: 15 residues. V shed 5 bases and J shed 0 bases, with 14 bases lying between them. Germline CDR1 reads MNHEY; CDR2 reads SMNVEV (reference sequence).

The chain has TRBV15 and TRBJ2-5, with 9 nucleotides matching TRBD1. CDR3 length: 13 residues. The V segment lost 8 bases and the J segment 5 bases; nucleotides outside the gene matches: 6. CDR1 LNHNV and CDR2 YYDKDF come from the germline V gene (reference sequence). The CDR3 DNA is TGTGCCACCCTCGCCGGGACAGGGGAGACCCAGTACTTC. It is translated as CATLAGTGETQYF.

At least ten counts were recorded for this clonotype. The genes are TRBV20-1 and TRBJ2-7; D remains unclear. The CDR3 spans 11 residues. CDR1 and CDR2 (germline): DFQATT, SNEGSKA (reference sequence). Deletions cut 3 bases from V and 7 bases from J, with 10 bases between. As DNA, the CDR3 is TGCAGTGCTAGCATTGTGGAGGAGCAGTACTTC. Its protein product is CSASIVEEQYF.

This clonotype was detected many times. The chain recombines TRBV28 with TRBJ2-7; D is uncertain. Germline lookup yields CDR1 MDHEN and CDR2 SYDVKM. V lost 3 bases, J lost 7 bases, and 16 bases lay in between. CDR3 size: 14 residues. CDR3 sequence reads: CASSFELGSREQYF. The CDR3 bases are TGTGCCAGCAGTTTCGAATTAGGGTCTCGGGAGCAGTACTTC.

This clonotype appeared many times. The chain is built from TRBV5-1 and TRBJ2-6; D unresolved. The CDR3 loop spans 14 amino acids. Trimming took off 5 bases at V and 2 bases at J, with 8 bases between the two ends. In germline, CDR1 is SGHRS, CDR2 YFSETQ. The CDR3 loop is CASSDQAGANVLTF. CDR3 in DNA: TGCGCCAGCAGTGATCAGGCTGGGGCCAACGTCCTGACTTTC.

V is TRBV20-1 and J is TRBJ2-3; a possible D gene is TRBD2 (5 bases). V shed 6 bases and J shed 1 base, with 14 bases lying between them. Germline V gene data show CDR1 as DFQATT and CDR2 as SNEGSKA (reference sequence). CDR3 size: 14 residues. The CDR3 coding sequence is TGCAGTGCCCTTTGGGAGATTGGCACAGATACGCAGTATTTT. Translating it yields CSALWEIGTDTQYF.

The chain recombines TRBV18 with TRBJ1-1; unclear D gene. V gave up 5 bases and J gave up 1 base, with 14 bases separating them. Germline V CDR1 and CDR2: KGHSH, LQKENI. CDR3 length: 15 amino acids. CDR3 sequence (DNA): TGTGCCAGCTCATTAACCCGGGAGGGGAACACTGAAGCTTTCTTT. Residues: CASSLTREGNTEAFF.

This clonotype has only a few counts. The rearrangement joins TRBV27 to TRBJ1-1; maybe TRBD1 (5 bases). Germline lookup yields CDR1 MNHEY and CDR2 SMNVEV (reference sequence). V lost 2 bases to trimming and J lost 3 bases, with 10 bases between them. CDR3 length: 14 amino acids. DNA for the CDR3: TGTGCCAGCAGTTTAGTAGGGGACGACACTGAAGCTTTCTTT. Protein product: CASSLVGDDTEAFF.

The chain combines TRBV15 with TRBJ2-5; D ambiguous. Germline CDR1 is LNHNV and CDR2 is YYDKDF (reference sequence). The CDR3 sequence is 14 residues long. The ends were cut back, 2 bases at V and 1 base at J, with 8 bases in the middle. CDR3 bases: TGTGCCACCAGCAGAATACCGGGCCAAGAGACCCAGTACTTC. Residues: CATSRIPGQETQYF.

The chain couples TRBV6-5 to TRBJ2-7; no reliable D call. This CDR3 contains 15 residues. In germline, CDR1 is MNHEY, CDR2 SVGAGI. With 0 bases removed from V and 2 bases from J, the gap between germline ends came to 11 bases. The CDR3 region is CASSYSWQTPYEQYF. CDR3 DNA: TGTGCCAGCAGTTACTCGTGGCAGACCCCCTACGAGCAGTACTTC.

This clonotype was recorded many times. The chain is built from TRBV12-3 or TRBV12-4 and TRBJ1-1, with 7 positions matching TRBD1. This CDR3 spans 13 amino acids. Germline trimming cut 6 bases from V and 1 base from J; bases unmatched to any gene: 2. The CDR3 reads CASSWDRNTEAFF. DNA for the CDR3: TGTGCCAGCAGCTGGGACAGGAACACTGAAGCTTTCTTT.

This clonotype was observed a handful of times. V is TRBV7-3 and J is TRBJ2-7, with a possible D match to TRBD1 (6 bases). Germline assignment: CDR1 SGHTA and CDR2 FQGTGA. V shed 5 bases and J shed 3 bases, with 8 bases lying between them. The CDR3 is made up of 12 amino acids. The CDR3 here is CASSMTGYEQYF. CDR3 DNA: TGTGCCAGCAGCATGACAGGCTACGAGCAGTACTTC.

This clonotype was seen at least ten times. This chain uses TRBV19 with TRBJ2-7; D possibly matches TRBD1 or TRBD2 (5 bases each). This CDR3 is 14 amino acids long. Trimming pared 3 bases from V and 0 bases from J, leaving 9 bases between. The germline CDR1 and CDR2 sequences are LNHDA and SQIVND (reference sequence). The CDR3, as DNA: TGTGCCAGTAGTATCGCAGGGAGCTCCTACGAGCAGTACTTC. Protein sequence: CASSIAGSSYEQYF. The full variable domain, completed using reference TRBV19 and TRBJ2-7, is DGGITQSPKYLFRKEGQNVTLSCEQNLNHDAMYWYRQDPGQGLRLIYYSQIVNDFQKGDIAEGYSVSREKKESFPLTVTSAQKNPTAFYLCASSIAGSSYEQYFGPGTRLTVT.